This TCR beta chain was captured by sequencing in a study of T cells after somatic rescue of genetic block. Method: immunoSEQ multiplex PCR; TCRdb's copy keeps in-frame clones and lacks some. The sample has 12,000 or so clones; 65% to 85% are singletons. Germline V CDR1 and CDR2: LNHDA, SQIVND (reference sequence). V lost 10 bases to trimming and J lost 5 bases; unmatched junction nucleotides: 11. The CDR3 loop spans 14 amino acids. V usage is TRBV19 and J usage is TRBJ2-3; 8 positions agree with TRBD2. The sequenced sample was peripheral blood mononuclear cells (PBMCs). The receptor comes from a boy between 10 and 17 years old. As DNA, the CDR3 is TGTGCCACCAGCAGGGGACTAGGATTAGATACGCAGTATTTT. Its translation is CATSRGLGLDTQYF.